This T cell receptor beta chain stems from a study of blood T cell repertoires in COVID-19. Measured with immunoSEQ multiplex PCR; TCRdb has only the in-frame clones, and not every one. The sample carries around 270,000 clones, approximately 88% recorded once. The junction had 4 bases not matched to a gene; V was cut back by 3 bases and J by 8 bases. The CDR3 runs 13 residues. Germline V gene sequence: CDR1 SGHTA, CDR2 FQGTGA. The sequence was collected from a woman aged 40 to 55 who had been exposed to COVID-19. The chain couples TRBV7-3 to TRBJ2-1; the match to TRBD2 covers 7 bases. The sample comprised PBMCs or T cells enriched from blood (not recorded which). The CDR3 nucleotides read TGTGCCAGCAGCTTTTCAGGGAGGGATGAGCAGTTCTTC. Amino acids: CASSFSGRDEQFF. Looking up the rest from reference TRBV7-3 and TRBJ2-1 gives the full variable domain: GAGVSQTPSNKVTEKGKYVELRCDPISGHTALYWYRQSLGQGPEFLIYFQGTGAADDSGLPNDRFFAVRPEGSVSTLKIQRTERGDSAVYLCASSFSGRDEQFFGPGTRLTVL.